This T cell receptor (beta chain) was sequenced during a study of tumor-infiltrating lymphocytes in primary liver carcinoma (dated by TCRdb to 2015 to 2018). The study in broad terms: Between November 2015 and early 2016, a few patients in China with histopathologically diagnosed primary liver carcinoma had surgical resection. Across five regions of each liver tumor, along with adjacent normal tissue and blood, the study brought together TCRbeta repertoire sequencing, expression microarrays and whole-exome sequencing. A total of 35 or so specimens from 5 patients underwent TCRbeta repertoire sequencing, comprising some 25 tumor regions, 5 adjacent noncancerous liver tissues and 5 peripheral blood samples. High reproducibility was observed for the technical replicate repertoires, with mean shared-clone rates around 0.89 and correlation coefficients above 0.95. Of the five patients (three men and two women, aged 30 to 69 years), four had hepatocellular carcinoma and one had combined HCC and intrahepatic cholangiocarcinoma. The five patients had tumors of stage T1-T3 N0M0, with maximum diameters ranging from roughly 4.2 to 10 cm. Each sample produced roughly 3.5 to 8 million productive TCRbeta reads, and read depth showed no significant difference between tissue types. General findings and caveats noted by the study authors: With just five or six patients in the study, the authors point out that the findings should be validated in a larger study. A significantly larger repertoire fraction was made up by the top 250 clones in tumors than in blood (p = 0.039). Because only the TCR beta chain was sequenced and unpaired alpha chains were not captured, true repertoire diversity is likely underestimated. Because the samples were bulk and unsorted, CD4+ and CD8+ T cell repertoires could not be compared. Repertoire overlap was found to be higher between tumor regions (mean around 35%) than between tumor-adjacent (roughly 17%) or tumor-blood (14%) pairs, consistent with antigen-driven expansion.

On this clonotype itself: The target of this receptor is not known. No base quality values were provided; no much bigger clone lies one nucleotide off.

A constant-region primer and ProtoScript II reverse transcriptase were used to reverse-transcribe TCRbeta-specific cDNA from 500 ng total RNA. The TCRbeta libraries were prepared through three rounds of nested multiplex PCR following a slightly modified ARM-PCR procedure. Each of the first two PCR rounds ran for around 9 cycles and used multiplex TRBV1-TRBV30 forward primers together with a Cbeta reverse primer. Sample barcodes and Illumina adapters were attached in a final 25-cycle PCR using Deep VentR polymerase. Before sequencing, amplicons between 200 and 500 bp were purified from gel using a QIAquick gel extraction kit. The TCRbeta amplicons were sequenced with 250-bp paired-end reads on an Illumina HiSeq 2500. In the original analysis: Quality trimming of reads was performed with Trimmomatic v0.33, and paired reads were merged with FLASH v1.2.11 so that full CDR3 sequences could be recovered. MiGEC v1.2.1b assigned V, D and J germline segments to the rearranged TCRbeta sequences. Clonotype statistics and Shannon-Wiener diversity indices were computed with VDJtools v1.0.0. To reduce sampling bias, subsequent analyses other than the diversity analysis used only the 250 most abundant clonotypes in each sample. Starting from the raw public reads, TCRdb applied fastp trimming at Q25, assembled clones with MiXCR and retained in-frame beta chains. Each entry merges the rows of one CDR3 protein and shows their most common DNA and genes. V and J calls and clone size were set by TCRdb, not the authors. The sample table records some 190,000 distinct CDR3 sequences; 50% to 75% of these occur just once. The ten largest account for roughly 76% of the sample.

From the cysteine through the phenylalanine, the CDR3 covers 15 amino acids. Solely the CDR3 DNA is kept, with 45 bases framed from the first base. The germline V gene (reference sequence) gives CDR1 as MNHNY and CDR2 as SVGAGI. From V the trimming removes 2 bases and from J it removes 0 bases, while the gene matches leave 2 bases of the junction unaccounted for. Blood RNA was extracted from unsorted whole blood with TRIzol reagent; germline DNA came from the DNeasy Blood & Tissue kit. At the time of sampling, the patients had chronic HBV infection and had not received any treatment. Four milliliters of peripheral blood were collected into K2EDTA tubes before surgery.

The receptor was isolated from a man in his forties with primary liver carcinoma and hepatitis B virus infection. The specimen was peripheral blood. The chain couples TRBV6-6 to TRBJ2-3, with TRBD1 matching 7 junction bases. The CDR3 sequence is CASSYGQASTDTQYF. The bases are TGTGCCAGCAGTTACGGACAGGCGAGCACAGATACGCAGTATTTT.